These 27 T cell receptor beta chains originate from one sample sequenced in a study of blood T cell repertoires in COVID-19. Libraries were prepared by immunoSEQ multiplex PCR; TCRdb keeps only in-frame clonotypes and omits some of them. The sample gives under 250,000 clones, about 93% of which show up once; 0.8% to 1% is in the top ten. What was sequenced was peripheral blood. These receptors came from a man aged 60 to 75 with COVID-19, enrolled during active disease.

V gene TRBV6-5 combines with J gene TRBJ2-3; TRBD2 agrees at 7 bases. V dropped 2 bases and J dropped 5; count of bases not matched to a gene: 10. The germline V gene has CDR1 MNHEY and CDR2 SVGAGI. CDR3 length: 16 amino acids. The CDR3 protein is CASSYEGAGRKDTQYF. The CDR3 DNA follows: TGTGCCAGCAGTTACGAAGGAGCGGGGAGGAAAGATACGCAGTATTTT.

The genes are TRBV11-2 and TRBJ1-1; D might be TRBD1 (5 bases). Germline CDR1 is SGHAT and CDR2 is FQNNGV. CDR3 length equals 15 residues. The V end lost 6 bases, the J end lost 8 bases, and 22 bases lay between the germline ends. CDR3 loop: CASSPDRGARGEAFF. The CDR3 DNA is TGTGCCAGCAGTCCAGATCGGGGTGCCCGGGGGGAAGCTTTCTTT. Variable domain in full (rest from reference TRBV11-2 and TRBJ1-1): EAGVAQSPRYKIIEKRQSVAFWCNPISGHATLYWYQQILGQGPKLLIQFQNNGVVDDSQLPKDRFSAERLKGVDSTLKIQPAKLEDSAVYLCASSPDRGARGEAFFGQGTRLTVV.

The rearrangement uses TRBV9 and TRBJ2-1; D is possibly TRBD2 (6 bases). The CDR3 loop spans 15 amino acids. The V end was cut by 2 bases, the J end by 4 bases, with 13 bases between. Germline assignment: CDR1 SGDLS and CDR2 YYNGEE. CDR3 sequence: CASSVSGVAYNEQFF. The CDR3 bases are TGTGCCAGCAGCGTGTCGGGGGTGGCTTACAATGAGCAGTTCTTC.

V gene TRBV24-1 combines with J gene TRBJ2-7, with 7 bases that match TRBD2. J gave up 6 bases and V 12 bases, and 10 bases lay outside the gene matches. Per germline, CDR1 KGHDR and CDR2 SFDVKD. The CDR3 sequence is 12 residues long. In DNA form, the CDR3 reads TGTGCCCCCGGGGGGACGTCCACCGAGCAGTACTTC. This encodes CAPGGTSTEQYF.

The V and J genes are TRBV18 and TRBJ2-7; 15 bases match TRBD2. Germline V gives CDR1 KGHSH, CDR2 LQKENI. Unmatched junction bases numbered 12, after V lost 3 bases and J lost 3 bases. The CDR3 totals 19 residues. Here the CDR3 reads CASSPPGLAGGLSGYEQYF. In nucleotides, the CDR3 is TGTGCCAGCTCACCTCCGGGACTAGCGGGGGGCCTCTCTGGCTACGAGCAGTACTTC.

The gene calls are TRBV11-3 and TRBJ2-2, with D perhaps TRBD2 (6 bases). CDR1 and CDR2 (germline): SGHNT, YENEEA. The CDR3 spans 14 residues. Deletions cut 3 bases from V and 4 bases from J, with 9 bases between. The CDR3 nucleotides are TGTGCCAGCAGCTTGTCGGGGGTCACCGGGGAGCTGTTTTTT. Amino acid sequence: CASSLSGVTGELFF.

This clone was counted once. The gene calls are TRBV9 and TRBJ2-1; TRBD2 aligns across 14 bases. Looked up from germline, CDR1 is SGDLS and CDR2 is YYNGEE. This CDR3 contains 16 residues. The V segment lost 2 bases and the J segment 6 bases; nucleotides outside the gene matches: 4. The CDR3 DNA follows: TGTGCCAGCAGCGTTGGGACTAGCGGGGGCCTCAATGAGCAGTTCTTC. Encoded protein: CASSVGTSGGLNEQFF.

The CDR3 region has the DNA TGTGCCTGCATACAGGGTCGGGCTGAAGCTTTCTTT. Translation gives CACIQGRAEAFF. J is TRBJ1-1 and V is TRBV30; possible D gene TRBD1, 6 bases. Germline assignment: CDR1 GTSNPN and CDR2 SVGIG (reference sequence). The V and J ends lost 6 bases and 6 bases respectively, with 14 bases between them. There are 12 residues in the CDR3.

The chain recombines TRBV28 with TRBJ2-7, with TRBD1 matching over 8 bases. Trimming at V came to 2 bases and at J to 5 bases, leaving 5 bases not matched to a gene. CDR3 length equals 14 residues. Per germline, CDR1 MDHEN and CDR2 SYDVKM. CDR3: CASSLRTGNDEQYF. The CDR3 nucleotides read TGTGCCAGCAGTTTAAGGACAGGGAACGACGAGCAGTACTTC.

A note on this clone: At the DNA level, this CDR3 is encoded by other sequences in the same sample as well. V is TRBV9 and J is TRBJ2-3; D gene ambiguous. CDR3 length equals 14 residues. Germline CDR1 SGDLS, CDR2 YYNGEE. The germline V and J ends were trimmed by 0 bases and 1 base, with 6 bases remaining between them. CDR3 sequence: CASSVGQGTDTQYF. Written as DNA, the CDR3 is TGTGCCAGCAGCGTAGGCCAGGGCACAGATACGCAGTATTTT.

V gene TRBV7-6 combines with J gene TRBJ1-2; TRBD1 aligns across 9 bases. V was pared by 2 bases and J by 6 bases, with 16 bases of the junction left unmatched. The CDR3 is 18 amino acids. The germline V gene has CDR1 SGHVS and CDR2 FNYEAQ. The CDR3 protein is CASSLSRVGTGRENGYTF. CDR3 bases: TGTGCCAGCAGCTTATCGAGGGTCGGGACAGGGCGAGAGAATGGCTACACCTTC.

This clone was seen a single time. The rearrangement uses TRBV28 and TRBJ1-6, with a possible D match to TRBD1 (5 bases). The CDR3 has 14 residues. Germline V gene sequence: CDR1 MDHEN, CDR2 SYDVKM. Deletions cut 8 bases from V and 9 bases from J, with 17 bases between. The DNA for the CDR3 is TGTGCCAGCTCCGCGGGGCAGGCGGCTTCACCCCTCCACTTT. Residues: CASSAGQAASPLHF.

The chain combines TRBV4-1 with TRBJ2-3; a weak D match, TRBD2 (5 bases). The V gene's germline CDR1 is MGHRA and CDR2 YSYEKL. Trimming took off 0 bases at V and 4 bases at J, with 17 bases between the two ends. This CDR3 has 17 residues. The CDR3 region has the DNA TGCGCCAGCAGCCAAGATCGGAGTAGCGAGATAGCAGATACGCAGTATTTT. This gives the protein CASSQDRSSEIADTQYF.

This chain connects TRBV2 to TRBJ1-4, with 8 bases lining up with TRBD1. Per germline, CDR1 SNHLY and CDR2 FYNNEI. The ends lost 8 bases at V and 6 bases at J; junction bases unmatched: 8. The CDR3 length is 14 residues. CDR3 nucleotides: TGTGCCAGCCGGGCAGACAGGGGTTATGAAAAACTGTTTTTT. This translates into CASRADRGYEKLFF.

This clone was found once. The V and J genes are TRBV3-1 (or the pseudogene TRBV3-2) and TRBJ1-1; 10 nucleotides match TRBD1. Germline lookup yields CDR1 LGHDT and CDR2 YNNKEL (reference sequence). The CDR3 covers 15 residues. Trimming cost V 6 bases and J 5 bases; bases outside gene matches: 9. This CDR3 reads CASRHGDRGRTEAFF. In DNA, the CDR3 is TGTGCCAGCAGGCATGGGGACAGGGGAAGGACTGAAGCTTTCTTT.

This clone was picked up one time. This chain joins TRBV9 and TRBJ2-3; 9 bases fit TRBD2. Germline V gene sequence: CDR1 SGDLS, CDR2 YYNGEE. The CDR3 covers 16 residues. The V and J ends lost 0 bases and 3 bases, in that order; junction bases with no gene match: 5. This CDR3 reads CASSVEAGGRTDTQYF. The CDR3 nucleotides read TGTGCCAGCAGCGTAGAAGCGGGAGGAAGAACAGATACGCAGTATTTT.

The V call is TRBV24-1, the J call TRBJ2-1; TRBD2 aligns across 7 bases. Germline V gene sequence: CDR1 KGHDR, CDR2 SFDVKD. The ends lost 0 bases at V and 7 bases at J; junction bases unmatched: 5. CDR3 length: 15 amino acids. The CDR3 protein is CATSDLVGGANEQFF. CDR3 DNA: TGTGCCACCAGTGATTTGGTGGGAGGGGCTAATGAGCAGTTCTTC.

The CDR3 protein is CASSFSGTVNEKLFF. In nucleotides, the CDR3 is TGTGCCAGCAGCTTCTCCGGGACAGTTAATGAAAAACTGTTTTTT. This chain connects TRBV9 to TRBJ1-4, with TRBD1 identical over 7 bases. Germline V gene sequence: CDR1 SGDLS, CDR2 YYNGEE. Trimming took 4 bases from V and 4 from J; bases not matched to a gene: 7. The CDR3 loop spans 15 amino acids.

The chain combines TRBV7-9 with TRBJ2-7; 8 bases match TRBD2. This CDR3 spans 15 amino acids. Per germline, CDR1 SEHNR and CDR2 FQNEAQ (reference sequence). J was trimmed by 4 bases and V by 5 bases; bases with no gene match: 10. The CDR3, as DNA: TGTGCCAGCAGCCCACCCGCGGGGGGACCTTACGAGCAGTACTTC. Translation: CASSPPAGGPYEQYF.

The CDR3 DNA reads TGTGCCAGCAGTACAGGGGCGGGAGGCTACAATGAGCAGTTCTTC. Translation gives CASSTGAGGYNEQFF. The rearrangement joins TRBV6-5 to TRBJ2-1; D might be TRBD2 (8 bases). V was shortened by 5 bases and J by 3 bases, with 14 bases between the two germline ends. Germline V gene sequence: CDR1 MNHEY, CDR2 SVGAGI. This CDR3 contains 15 residues.

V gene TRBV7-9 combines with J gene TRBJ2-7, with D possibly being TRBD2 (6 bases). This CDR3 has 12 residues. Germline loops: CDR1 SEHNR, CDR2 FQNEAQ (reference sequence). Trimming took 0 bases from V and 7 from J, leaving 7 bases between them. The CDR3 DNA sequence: TGTGCCAGCAGCTTAGCGGGGGGTGAGCAGTACTTC. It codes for CASSLAGGEQYF.

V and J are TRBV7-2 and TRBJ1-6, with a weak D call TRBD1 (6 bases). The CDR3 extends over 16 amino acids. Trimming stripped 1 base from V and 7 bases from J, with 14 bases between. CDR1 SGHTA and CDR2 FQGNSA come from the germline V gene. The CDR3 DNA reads TGTGCCAGCAGCTTAGTTGGAAGGGGGGGCAATTCACCCCTCCACTTT. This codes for CASSLVGRGGNSPLHF.

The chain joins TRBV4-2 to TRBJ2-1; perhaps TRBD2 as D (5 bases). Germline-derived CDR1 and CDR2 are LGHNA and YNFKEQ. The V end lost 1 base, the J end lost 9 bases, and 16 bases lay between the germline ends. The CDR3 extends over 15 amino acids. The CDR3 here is CASSQGFVSAGEQFF. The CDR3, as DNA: TGTGCCAGCAGCCAAGGCTTTGTTAGCGCGGGTGAGCAGTTCTTC.

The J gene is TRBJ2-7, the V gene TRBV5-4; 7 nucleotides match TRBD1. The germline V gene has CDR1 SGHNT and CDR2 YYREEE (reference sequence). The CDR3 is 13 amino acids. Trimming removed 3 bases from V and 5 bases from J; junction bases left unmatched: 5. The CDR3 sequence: CASSYVTGDEQYF. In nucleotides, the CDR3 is TGTGCCAGCAGCTACGTTACAGGGGACGAGCAGTACTTC. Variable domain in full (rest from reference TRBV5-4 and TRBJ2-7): ETGVTQSPTHLIKTRGQQVTLRCSSQSGHNTVSWYQQALGQGPQFIFQYYREEENGRGNFPPRFSGLQFPNYSSELNVNALELDDSALYLCASSYVTGDEQYFGPGTRLTVT.

In DNA form, the CDR3 reads TGTGCCAGCAGCCAAGGTGGGGGCGTAAGCCTCAATGAGCAGTTCTTC. Amino acid sequence: CASSQGGGVSLNEQFF. The J gene is TRBJ2-1, the V gene TRBV3-1 (or the pseudogene TRBV3-2); D might be TRBD1 (6 bases). V was cut by 1 base and J by 6 bases, with 16 bases left in between. Germline V gene data show CDR1 as LGHDT and CDR2 as YNNKEL (reference sequence). This CDR3 has 16 amino acids.

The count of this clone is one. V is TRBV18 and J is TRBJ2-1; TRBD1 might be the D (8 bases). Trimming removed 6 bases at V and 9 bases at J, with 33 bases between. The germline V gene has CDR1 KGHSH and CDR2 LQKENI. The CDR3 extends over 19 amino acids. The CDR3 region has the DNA TGTGCCAGCTCGTCTTCAAGCGGCGTAGACAGGGGTCCGGGAGGTGAGCAGTTCTTC. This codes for CASSSSSGVDRGPGGEQFF.

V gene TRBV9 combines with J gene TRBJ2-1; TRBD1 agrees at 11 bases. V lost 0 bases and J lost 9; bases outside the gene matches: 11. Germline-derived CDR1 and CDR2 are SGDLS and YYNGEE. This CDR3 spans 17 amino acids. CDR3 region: CASSVVPGGTGGGEQFF. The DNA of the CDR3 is TGTGCCAGCAGCGTAGTTCCAGGTGGGACAGGGGGTGGTGAGCAGTTCTTC.